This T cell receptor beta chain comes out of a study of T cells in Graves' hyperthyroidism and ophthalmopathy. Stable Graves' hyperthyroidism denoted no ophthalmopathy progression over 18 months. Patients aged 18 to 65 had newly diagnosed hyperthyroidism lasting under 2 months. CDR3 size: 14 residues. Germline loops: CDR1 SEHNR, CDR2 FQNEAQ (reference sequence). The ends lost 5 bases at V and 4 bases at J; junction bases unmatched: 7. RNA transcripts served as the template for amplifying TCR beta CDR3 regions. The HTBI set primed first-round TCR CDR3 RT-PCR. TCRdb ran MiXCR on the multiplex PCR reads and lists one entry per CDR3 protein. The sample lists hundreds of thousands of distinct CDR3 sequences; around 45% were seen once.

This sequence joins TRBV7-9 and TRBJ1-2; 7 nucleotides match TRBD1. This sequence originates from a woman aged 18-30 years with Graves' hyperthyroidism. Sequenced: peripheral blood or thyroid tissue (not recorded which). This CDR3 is CASSGQGGAYGYTF. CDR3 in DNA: TGTGCCAGCAGCGGTCAAGGGGGCGCCTATGGCTACACCTTC. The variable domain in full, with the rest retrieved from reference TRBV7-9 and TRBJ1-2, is DTGVSQNPRHKITKRGQNVTFRCDPISEHNRLYWYRQTLGQGPEFLTYFQNEAQLEKSRLLSDRFSAERPKGSFSTLEIQRTEQGDSAMYLCASSGQGGAYGYTFGSGTRLTVV.